This is a list of T cell receptor beta chains from one sample in a study of T-cell reconstitution after alpha-beta-depleted transplantation in children. In TCRdb, the PCR reads were re-called with MiXCR into one record per CDR3 protein. The sample yields about 980,000 distinct CDR3 sequences, roughly 31% seen once. The sequences come from PBMCs, mostly from graft donor cells, collected 360 days after TCRalphabeta/CD19-depleted stem cell transplant. The receptors derive from a boy less than two years old who had a stem cell transplant for SCID, so the T cells may come from the graft donor. CDR3s leave out the opening cysteine and the closing phenylalanine or tryptophan. The order of the fields is D gene, J gene, V gene, CDR3 protein. A D gene is named only where the DNA matches it firmly.

>NA|TRBJ1-5|TRBV18
ASSPQTGINQPQH
>NA|TRBJ2-7|TRBV11-1
ASSTDTGIEQY
>TRBD1|TRBJ2-7|TRBV3-1
ASSQGWDRISYEQY
>TRBD1|TRBJ2-7|TRBV25-1
ASSELGQGAYEQY
>NA|TRBJ1-5|TRBV24-1
ATSGLGSNQPQH
>NA|TRBJ2-3|TRBV5-1
ASSLLLGFPTDTQY
>TRBD2|TRBJ2-7|TRBV7-8
ASSLGGGGKKSYEQY
>NA|TRBJ2-4|TRBV6-5
ASSYVGPGALAKNIQY
>TRBD1|TRBJ2-4|TRBV29-1
SVPGQGDIQY
>NA|TRBJ1-1|TRBV29-1
SVVNQGGAF
>TRBD1|TRBJ2-7|TRBV3-1
ASRPQGGEQY
>TRBD2|TRBJ2-1|TRBV7-2
ASSPSGFNNEQF
>NA|TRBJ2-1|TRBV29-1
SVLFGTTYNEQF
>TRBD2|TRBJ2-5|TRBV6-2/TRBV6-3
ASSYVSSGVTFQETQY
>TRBD2|TRBJ2-4|TRBV12-3/TRBV12-4
ASSPRGDQAKNIQY
>NA|TRBJ2-3|TRBV5-1
ASSLDLGRSVPHRSTDTQY
>TRBD2|TRBJ2-2|TRBV27
ASSYSGGRSDTGELF
>TRBD1|TRBJ2-7|TRBV4-1
ASSQSRTGGSYEQY
>NA|TRBJ1-1|TRBV20-1
SAARDPNTEAF
>TRBD2|TRBJ2-5|TRBV4-1
ASSQSRDYKTQY
>NA|TRBJ2-3|TRBV28
ASSPWGSSPSTDTQY
>TRBD1|TRBJ1-4|TRBV3-1
ASSQATGGSEKLF
>NA|TRBJ1-2|TRBV12-3/TRBV12-4
ASSLLGDGYT
>NA|TRBJ2-5|TRBV5-1
ASSLYGWNQETQY
>NA|TRBJ2-3|TRBV20-1
SARDGRLPWGDTQY
>TRBD2|TRBJ2-2|TRBV11-2
ASSLNLRGGRTGELF
>TRBD2|TRBJ2-1|TRBV5-1
ASSLTQAGGPRYNEQF
>NA|TRBJ2-2|TRBV6-2/TRBV6-3
ASTLRAKYGTGELF
>NA|TRBJ2-5|TRBV12-3/TRBV12-4
ASSLAVGTFSQETQY
>TRBD1|TRBJ2-2|TRBV6-6
ASKGRGTGELF
>NA|TRBJ2-5|TRBV20-1
SARVPGLTETQY
>NA|TRBJ1-5|TRBV20-1
SARDGSYSNQPQH
>NA|TRBJ2-1|TRBV12-3/TRBV12-4
ASSLVSPYVPNEQF
>TRBD2|TRBJ2-5|TRBV20-1
SALGLAGGWETQY
>NA|TRBJ2-7|TRBV4-3
ASSQDGAAQYEQY
>NA|TRBJ2-7|TRBV4-1
ASSQEGRRPSSYEQY
>TRBD2|TRBJ2-2|TRBV15
ATSRGLAGLNTGELF
>NA|TRBJ2-5|TRBV11-2
ASSLESVNAVTQY
>TRBD1|TRBJ1-1|TRBV18
ASSLGQWGTEAF
>NA|TRBJ1-2|TRBV28
ASTLSSTGSHGYT
>NA|TRBJ2-5|TRBV12-3/TRBV12-4
ASSLGGVGKKTQY
>NA|TRBJ2-2|TRBV24-1
ATSHSPNTGELF
>NA|TRBJ2-5|TRBV12-3/TRBV12-4
ASSLQAGIRKTQY
>NA|TRBJ2-3|TRBV11-1
ASSLAGQYFLGTDTQY
>NA|TRBJ2-3|TRBV5-1
ASSLAGLGADTQY
>TRBD1|TRBJ1-4|TRBV20-1
SANRGDNEKLF
>NA|TRBJ2-5|TRBV5-1
ASKEPRVVEETQY
>TRBD2|TRBJ2-1|TRBV14
ASSQVGLADFYNEQF
>NA|TRBJ2-7|TRBV18
ASSPLDSSSYEQY
>TRBD1|TRBJ1-5|TRBV28
ASSLLFDRGDQPQH
>NA|TRBJ2-1|TRBV12-3/TRBV12-4
ASSLIRGTYNEQF
>NA|TRBJ2-7|TRBV4-3
ASSPDRVLTYEQY